This TCR beta chain was recorded in a study of OX40 agonist ivuxolimab in advanced cancers. Study information: Dose-escalation patients had hepatocellular carcinoma, melanoma, renal cell or head and neck cancer.

The germline gives CDR1 WNHNN, CDR2 SYGVQD (reference sequence). V was trimmed by 2 bases and J by 6 bases, leaving 10 bases between them. The CDR3 is made up of 13 amino acids. Clones were read by immunoSEQ multiplex PCR, and TCRdb kept only the in-frame ones, dropping some. The sample lists approximately 50,000 clones, around nine tenths occurring once. The material sequenced was CD4+ or CD8+ T cells sorted from blood, taken in a trial of the OX40 agonist ivuxolimab. This chain uses TRBV10-1 with TRBJ1-1; the D is unclear. This receptor was taken from an adult with an advanced solid tumor such as melanoma, head and neck, liver or kidney cancer. CDR3 in DNA: TGCGCCAGCAGTGAGGGGCAGCACGCTGAAGCTTTCTTT. Translation: CASSEGQHAEAFF.